These 18 T cell receptor beta chains were sequenced from one sample in a study of response to subunit inactivated influenza vaccine. TCRdb recomputed calls from the RT-PCR reads with MiXCR, one row per CDR3 protein. The data contain some 540,000 distinct CDR3 sequences, roughly 25% of them singletons. The sample was also linked to a second study, of T cells expressing NK-cell markers. From that study: For TCR beta, cDNA was produced by 5'RACE template switching with UMIs.

The input for sequencing was CD4+ T cells sorted from PBMCs, taken roughly 12 days after vaccination. The receptors derive from a man aged 45-60 years who received an inactivated influenza vaccine.

This clonotype has a count of ten or more. J is TRBJ1-5 and V is TRBV20-1; D is perhaps TRBD1 (5 bases). Trimming stripped 3 bases from V and 4 bases from J, with 13 bases between. Germline assignment: CDR1 DFQATT and CDR2 SNEGSKA (reference sequence). The CDR3 runs to 14 residues. CDR3 residues: CSASKRRANQPQHF. The CDR3 DNA reads TGCAGTGCTAGTAAGCGCAGGGCGAATCAGCCCCAGCATTTT.

In DNA, the CDR3 is TGCAGCGTTGCCCAGGGACTTCTCCTCCAAGAGACCCAGTACTTC. This translates into CSVAQGLLLQETQYF. The rearrangement uses TRBV29-1 and TRBJ2-5; TRBD2 is a possible D gene (6 bases). This CDR3 comprises 15 residues. V was shortened by 4 bases and J by 1 base, with 16 bases between the two germline ends. In germline, CDR1 is SQVTM, CDR2 ANQGSEA.

The table lists this clonotype with many counts. The chain employs TRBV7-2 and TRBJ2-7; the match to TRBD2 covers 15 bases. Trimming took 6 bases from V and 6 from J; bases not matched to a gene: 6. Germline V lookup: CDR1 SGHTA, CDR2 FQGNSA. The CDR3 runs 15 residues. This CDR3 is CASSWTSGGASEQYF. For the CDR3, the DNA is TGTGCCAGCAGTTGGACTAGCGGGGGGGCCAGCGAGCAGTACTTC. Drawing the rest from reference TRBV7-2 and TRBJ2-7, the complete variable domain is GAGVSQSPSNKVTEKGKDVELRCDPISGHTALYWYRQSLGQGLEFLIYFQGNSAPDKSGLPSDRFSAERTGGSVSTLTIQRTQQEDSAVYLCASSWTSGGASEQYFGPGTRLTVT.

The chain uses TRBV20-1 and TRBJ2-1; TRBD2 might be the D (5 bases). Germline V CDR1 and CDR2: DFQATT, SNEGSKA (reference sequence). The ends were cut back, 6 bases at V and 4 bases at J, with 13 bases in the middle. CDR3 length: 13 residues. The CDR3 DNA reads TGCAGTGCCTACGGACTTAGATACAATGAGCAGTTCTTC. Translation gives CSAYGLRYNEQFF.

As to this clonotype: Because it lacks the conserved phenylalanine or tryptophan at the end, this CDR3 is likely a read error. Because the CDR3's place on the DNA is in doubt, the DNA is left out and the CDR3 is given as listed by TCRdb. The V gene is TRBV21-1, the J gene TRBJ2-5; TRBD1, the table's D call, was not compared with the DNA. TRBV21-1 represents a pseudogene. From its first to its last residue, the CDR3 has 14 amino acids. CDR3 region: CASDRPGDGETQYL.

In its sample, this clonotype was seen a few times. CDR3 in amino acids: CAISGYQETQYF. CDR3 nucleotide sequence: TGTGCCATCAGTGGTTACCAAGAGACCCAGTACTTC. The chain uses TRBV10-3 and TRBJ2-5; D is ambiguous. The germline gives CDR1 ENHRY, CDR2 SYGVKD. Between the trimmed V and J ends, which lost 4 bases and 0 bases, there was a span of 3 bases. CDR3 length equals 12 residues.

This clonotype was picked up many times. The rearrangement uses TRBV5-5 and TRBJ2-1; a weak D match, TRBD2 (7 bases). The CDR3 length is 16 residues. Trimming removed 0 bases at V and 4 bases at J, with 14 bases between. Germline V gives CDR1 SGHKS, CDR2 YYEKEE (reference sequence). Here the CDR3 DNA reads TGTGCCAGCAGCTTGGAAGTAAGGGGGGGGTACAATGAGCAGTTCTTC. Translation gives CASSLEVRGGYNEQFF.

This clonotype was counted many times. V usage is TRBV6-2 or TRBV6-3 and J usage is TRBJ2-5, with D perhaps TRBD1 (6 bases). The CDR3 is made up of 14 amino acids. The germline V gene encodes CDR1 MNHEY and CDR2 SVGEGT. The V end was cut by 0 bases, the J end by 6 bases, with 11 bases between. CDR3 region: CASSYSGGVQTQYF. The DNA for the CDR3 is TGTGCCAGCAGTTACTCAGGGGGAGTTCAGACCCAGTACTTC.

As for this clonotype: A single base separates this from a much larger clone, so it may be a read error. The chain links TRBV28 to TRBJ1-2; 7 bases line up with TRBD1. Germline V lookup: CDR1 MDHEN, CDR2 SYDVKM. This CDR3 comprises 13 residues. The trim removed 6 bases at V and 2 bases at J, leaving 3 bases unmatched. The CDR3: CASRPGQNYGYTF. The CDR3 region has the DNA TGTGCCAGCAGGCCGGGACAGAACTATGGCTACACCTTC.

This clonotype appeared a few times. The rearrangement joins TRBV28 to TRBJ1-5, with a tentative D call TRBD1 (5 bases). Germline V gives CDR1 MDHEN, CDR2 SYDVKM. V lost 2 bases and J lost 3, with 11 bases in between. The CDR3 extends over 15 amino acids. This CDR3 is CASSLIDRNNQPQHF. In DNA, the CDR3 is TGTGCCAGCAGTTTAATAGACAGAAACAATCAGCCCCAGCATTTT.

The sample holds a few counts of this clonotype. DNA for the CDR3: TGTGCCAGCAGCTTAGAAGGGACCGCCGAGGAGTATTTT. Residues: CASSLEGTAEEYF. The chain uses TRBV7-9 and TRBJ2-3, with D perhaps matching TRBD1 or TRBD2 (5 bases each). V was clipped by 1 base and J by 13 bases, with 15 bases between them. This CDR3 is built from 13 residues. Germline assignment: CDR1 SEHNR and CDR2 FQNEAQ (reference sequence).

This clonotype was seen more than once but under ten times. The rearrangement links TRBV7-2 to TRBJ1-1; D unclear. Germline V lookup: CDR1 SGHTA, CDR2 FQGNSA. Between the trimmed V and J ends, which lost 3 bases and 2 bases, there was a span of 7 bases. CDR3 size: 13 residues. The DNA for the CDR3 is TGTGCCAGCAGCTTCCCAGCAAACACTGAAGCTTTCTTT. This translates into CASSFPANTEAFF. The whole variable domain, filled in from reference TRBV7-2 and TRBJ1-1, reads GAGVSQSPSNKVTEKGKDVELRCDPISGHTALYWYRQSLGQGLEFLIYFQGNSAPDKSGLPSDRFSAERTGGSVSTLTIQRTQQEDSAVYLCASSFPANTEAFFGQGTRLTVV.

The chain employs TRBV14 and TRBJ1-4, with D unclear. Germline values: CDR1 SGHDN, CDR2 FVKESK. The CDR3 sequence is 20 residues long. Trimming removed 4 bases at V and 0 bases at J, with 24 bases between. Written as DNA, the CDR3 is TGTGCCAGCAGCCGGCTATACTCAAGCGGCTCAGCTGCAACTAATGAAAAACTGTTTTTT. Protein: CASSRLYSSGSAATNEKLFF.

This clonotype has a count of ten or more. This sequence joins TRBV7-7 and TRBJ2-2; 10 nucleotides align to TRBD1. The CDR3 length is 15 residues. J gave up 7 bases and V 2 bases, and 4 bases lay outside the gene matches. In germline, CDR1 is SSHAT, CDR2 FNYEAQ (reference sequence). The CDR3 coding sequence is TGTGCCAGCAGCTTATCCGGGACAGGGGTCGGGGAGCTGTTTTTT. Protein product: CASSLSGTGVGELFF.

The chain recombines TRBV4-1 with TRBJ2-3; TRBD2 matches at 12 bases. Trimming took 6 bases from V and 5 from J; bases not matched to a gene: 9. The CDR3 is 16 amino acids. The germline CDR1 and CDR2 sequences are MGHRA and YSYEKL. CDR3 loop: CASRLATSGGRDTQYF. CDR3 DNA: TGCGCCAGCAGGCTCGCGACTAGCGGGGGCCGAGATACGCAGTATTTT.

In its sample, this clonotype was seen many times. The J gene is TRBJ2-2, the V gene TRBV2; D might be TRBD1 (6 bases). The CDR3 has 15 amino acids. CDR1 is SNHLY and CDR2 is FYNNEI in the germline V gene. Trimming left V 7 bases short and J 4 bases short, with 16 bases between. CDR3 DNA: TGTGCCAGCACCCACAGGGCTTTGTCCACCGGGGAGCTGTTTTTT. Translated, it gives CASTHRALSTGELFF. The full variable domain, with the rest looked up from reference TRBV2 and TRBJ2-2, is EPEVTQTPSHQVTQMGQEVILRCVPISNHLYFYWYRQILGQKVEFLVSFYNNEISEKSEIFDDQFSVERPDGSNFTLKIRSTKLEDSAMYFCASTHRALSTGELFFGEGSRLTVL.

This clonotype was detected a few times. V is TRBV6-5 and J is TRBJ1-1; D is uncertain. The CDR3 runs 14 residues. In germline, CDR1 is MNHEY, CDR2 SVGAGI. V lost 2 bases and J 5 bases, leaving 12 bases between the germline ends. The CDR3 protein is CASSYRGFGTEAFF. The CDR3, as DNA: TGTGCCAGCAGTTACCGCGGTTTTGGTACTGAAGCTTTCTTT.

This clonotype was seen a few times. This chain links TRBV7-8 with TRBJ1-4; TRBD1 might be the D (5 bases). The CDR3 sequence is 14 residues long. Deletions cut 5 bases from V and 3 bases from J, with 10 bases between. Germline loops: CDR1 SGHVS, CDR2 FQNEAQ. CDR3 DNA sequence: TGTGCCAGCAGCGGGGGAAGATCTAATGAAAAACTGTTTTTT. It yields the protein CASSGGRSNEKLFF.